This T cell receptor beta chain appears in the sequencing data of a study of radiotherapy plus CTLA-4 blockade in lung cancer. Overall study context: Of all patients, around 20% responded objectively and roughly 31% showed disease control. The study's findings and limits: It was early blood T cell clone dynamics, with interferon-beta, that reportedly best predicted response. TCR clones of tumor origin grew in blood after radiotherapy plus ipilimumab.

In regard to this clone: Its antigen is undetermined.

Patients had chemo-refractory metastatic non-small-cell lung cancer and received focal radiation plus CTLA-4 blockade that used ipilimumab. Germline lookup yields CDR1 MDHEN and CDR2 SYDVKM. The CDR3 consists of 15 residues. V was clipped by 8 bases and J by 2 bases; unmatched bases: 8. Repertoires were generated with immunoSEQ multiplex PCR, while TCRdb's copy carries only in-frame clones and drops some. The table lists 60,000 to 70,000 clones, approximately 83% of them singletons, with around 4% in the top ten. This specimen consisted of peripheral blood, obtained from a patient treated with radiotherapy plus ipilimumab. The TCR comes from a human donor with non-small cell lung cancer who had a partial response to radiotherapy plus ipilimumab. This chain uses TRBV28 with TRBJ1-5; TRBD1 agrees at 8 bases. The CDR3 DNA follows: TGTGCCAGCGGCCCCCCGACAGGGGGCAATCAGCCCCAGCATTTT. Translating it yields CASGPPTGGNQPQHF.